Shown below are 29 T cell receptor beta chains from a single sample sequenced in a study of blood T cell repertoires in COVID-19. TCRdb's table, derived via immunoSEQ multiplex PCR, lists solely in-frame clones and lacks some. The data contain approximately 76,000 clones, around 90% of them seen just once; the ten biggest clones take up more than 8%. Material for sequencing was peripheral blood. These receptor sequences come from a human donor in a cohort sampled during active COVID-19.

The rearrangement uses TRBV7-9 and TRBJ1-2, with TRBD1 as a possible D gene (6 bases). V gave up 1 base and J gave up 2 bases, with 8 bases separating them. The CDR3 is made up of 14 amino acids. Germline assignment: CDR1 SEHNR and CDR2 FQNEAQ (reference sequence). CDR3 amino acids: CASSLGQGNYGYTF. CDR3 nucleotides: TGTGCCAGCAGCTTAGGCCAGGGGAACTATGGCTACACCTTC.

V gene TRBV6-5 combines with J gene TRBJ1-2, with D perhaps matching TRBD1 (6 bases). The germline V gene encodes CDR1 MNHEY and CDR2 SVGAGI. Between the trimmed V and J ends, which lost 6 bases and 4 bases, there was a span of 18 bases. The CDR3 is 15 amino acids. Here the CDR3 reads CASSDQTGGGYGYTF. The CDR3 DNA reads as TGTGCCAGCAGCGACCAGACAGGAGGCGGCTATGGCTACACCTTC.

V and J are TRBV23-1 and TRBJ1-2; possibly TRBD1 for D (6 bases). TRBV23-1 is assigned to the ORF class and has an uncertain function. This CDR3 is built from 17 residues. Trimming cost V 3 bases and J 4 bases, with 21 bases left between them. As DNA, the CDR3 is TGCGCCAGCAGTCACCCGACAGGAGCGATGGGGGCCTATGGCTACACCTTC. Amino acid sequence: CASSHPTGAMGAYGYTF.

The chain has TRBV7-9 and TRBJ2-7; 7 bases fit TRBD1. V was pared by 1 base and J by 2 bases, with 2 bases of the junction left unmatched. This CDR3 region has 14 residues. The germline gives CDR1 SEHNR, CDR2 FQNEAQ (reference sequence). The CDR3 region is CASSLVDRTYEQYF. CDR3 sequence (DNA): TGTGCCAGCAGCTTAGTGGACAGGACCTACGAGCAGTACTTC.

The V call is TRBV4-2, the J call TRBJ2-5, with 8 bases identical to TRBD2. This CDR3 contains 15 residues. Per the germline V gene, CDR1 is LGHNA and CDR2 is YNFKEQ. J was trimmed by 2 bases and V by 3 bases; bases with no gene match: 5. This CDR3 reads CASSHQRGPQETQYF. CDR3 in DNA: TGTGCCAGCAGCCATCAGCGGGGGCCTCAAGAGACCCAGTACTTC.

The chain is built from TRBV15 and TRBJ2-7, with D tentatively TRBD1 (5 bases). V was shortened by 4 bases and J by 2 bases, with 9 bases between the two germline ends. CDR1 and CDR2 from the germline V gene are LNHNV and YYDKDF (reference sequence). The CDR3 loop spans 13 amino acids. The CDR3 DNA reads TGTGCCACCAGCATTGACAGCCCCTACGAGCAGTACTTC. It encodes CATSIDSPYEQYF.

V usage is TRBV4-2 and J usage is TRBJ1-2; D not resolved. V lost 4 bases to trimming and J lost 5 bases, with 17 bases between them. Germline values: CDR1 LGHNA, CDR2 YNFKEQ. This CDR3 has 15 amino acids. CDR3 protein: CASSRGRETLYGYTF. The CDR3 DNA reads as TGTGCCAGCAGCCGCGGACGGGAAACGCTTTATGGCTACACCTTC.

The chain couples TRBV18 to TRBJ1-3; 9 positions agree with TRBD1. The CDR3 totals 15 residues. The V gene end was trimmed by 5 bases and the J gene end by 4 bases; junction bases not matched to a gene: 6. Germline assignment: CDR1 KGHSH and CDR2 LQKENI. The DNA for the CDR3 is TGTGCCAGCTCAACACAGGGGGCACCAGGAAACACCATATATTTT. It encodes CASSTQGAPGNTIYF. The variable domain in full, with the rest retrieved from reference TRBV18 and TRBJ1-3, is NAGVMQNPRHLVRRRGQEARLRCSPMKGHSHVYWYRQLPEEGLKFMVYLQKENIIDESGMPKERFSAEFPKEGPSILRIQQVVRGDSAAYFCASSTQGAPGNTIYFGEGSWLTVV.

V gene TRBV9 combines with J gene TRBJ2-7; a weak D match, TRBD2 (7 bases). V dropped 0 bases and J dropped 2 bases, with 12 bases sitting between them. In germline, CDR1 is SGDLS, CDR2 YYNGEE. CDR3 size: 15 residues. CDR3 nucleotides: TGTGCCAGCAGCGTAGGGGGGGGCGCCGCCTACGAGCAGTACTTC. Its protein is CASSVGGGAAYEQYF.

The rearrangement uses TRBV7-2 and TRBJ2-3, with D tentatively TRBD2 (5 bases). Germline CDR1 SGHTA, CDR2 FQGNSA. V lost 0 bases to trimming and J lost 0 bases, with 16 bases between them. The CDR3 covers 18 residues. In DNA, the CDR3 is TGTGCCAGCAGCTTAGCGCGGGCTAGTGCTACTAGCACAGATACGCAGTATTTT. This gives the protein CASSLARASATSTDTQYF. The full variable domain, completed using reference TRBV7-2 and TRBJ2-3, is GAGVSQSPSNKVTEKGKDVELRCDPISGHTALYWYRQSLGQGLEFLIYFQGNSAPDKSGLPSDRFSAERTGGSVSTLTIQRTQQEDSAVYLCASSLARASATSTDTQYFGPGTRLTVL.

The V call is TRBV27, the J call TRBJ1-5; tentative D call: TRBD1 (6 bases). The CDR3 has 15 residues. Germline V CDR1 and CDR2: MNHEY, SMNVEV (reference sequence). Deletions cut 6 bases from V and 2 bases from J, with 14 bases between. The CDR3 nucleotides read TGTGCCAGCAGGAATACAGGGCCGGGCAATCAGCCCCAGCATTTT. Its protein product is CASRNTGPGNQPQHF.

The V and J genes are TRBV4-1 and TRBJ2-1; 8 nucleotides align to TRBD1. The ends lost 2 bases at V and 4 bases at J; junction bases unmatched: 4. The CDR3 is made up of 15 amino acids. CDR1 and CDR2 (germline): MGHRA, YSYEKL. CDR3 protein: CASSQQGARYNEQFF. DNA of the CDR3: TGCGCCAGCAGCCAACAGGGGGCAAGGTACAATGAGCAGTTCTTC.

The V call is TRBV9, the J call TRBJ1-1, with TRBD1 as a possible D gene (6 bases). V was cut by 0 bases and J by 0 bases, with 21 bases left in between. Germline CDR1 SGDLS, CDR2 YYNGEE. The CDR3 has 19 residues. The CDR3 nucleotides read TGTGCCAGCAGCGTAGCCCCTAGCCCCCCCGGGGACATGAACACTGAAGCTTTCTTT. This codes for CASSVAPSPPGDMNTEAFF.

This CDR3 is CASSLMGSGAGNEKLFF. As DNA, the CDR3 is TGCGCCAGCAGCTTAATGGGGAGCGGGGCCGGGAATGAAAAACTGTTTTTT. The chain has TRBV5-1 and TRBJ1-4, with D maybe TRBD1 (5 bases). Germline CDR1 and CDR2: SGHRS and YFSETQ. V shed 2 bases and J shed 5 bases, with 19 bases lying between them. This CDR3 has 17 amino acids.

This clone was recorded once. The CDR3 loop reads CASSQVIRRGARGAYNEQFF. The DNA for the CDR3 is TGTGCCAGCAGCCAAGTTATTCGGCGGGGGGCCCGAGGAGCCTACAATGAGCAGTTCTTC. This sequence joins TRBV4-2 and TRBJ2-1, with 8 bases that match TRBD2. V trimming: 1 base; J trimming: 2 bases; junction bases outside the gene matches: 16. Per the germline V gene, CDR1 is LGHNA and CDR2 is YNFKEQ. The CDR3 runs to 20 residues.

V and J are TRBV3-1 (or the pseudogene TRBV3-2) and TRBJ1-2; TRBD1 might be the D (6 bases). The CDR3 consists of 14 residues. Germline CDR1 and CDR2: LGHDT and YNNKEL (reference sequence). Between the trimmed V and J ends, which lost 4 bases and 5 bases, there was a span of 14 bases. The CDR3 region is CASSPRTAQYGYTF. The DNA for the CDR3 is TGTGCCAGCAGCCCCAGGACAGCTCAGTATGGCTACACCTTC.

The rearrangement links TRBV11-2 to TRBJ2-7; 10 bases are shared with TRBD2. The CDR3 spans 17 residues. Germline V gene sequence: CDR1 SGHAT, CDR2 FQNNGV. After removal of 3 bases from V and 0 bases from J, the junction contained 8 bases not matched to a gene. This CDR3 is CASSFRAGGYSSYEQYF. CDR3 DNA sequence: TGTGCCAGCAGCTTTCGAGCGGGGGGGTACAGCTCCTACGAGCAGTACTTC.

This clone was observed once. The rearrangement uses TRBV11-2 and TRBJ1-6; 7 bases are a match to TRBD1. J was trimmed by 0 bases and V by 1 base; bases with no gene match: 6. CDR3 length: 18 residues. CDR1 SGHAT and CDR2 FQNNGV come from the germline V gene. CDR3: CASSLGGRQGSYNSPLHF. CDR3 in DNA: TGTGCCAGCAGCTTAGGGGGGCGACAGGGCTCCTATAATTCACCCCTCCACTTT.

This clone was recorded once. The V gene is TRBV27, the J gene TRBJ1-4; TRBD1 agrees at 10 bases. V lost 5 bases to trimming and J lost 4 bases; unmatched junction nucleotides: 7. Germline lookup yields CDR1 MNHEY and CDR2 SMNVEV (reference sequence). The length of the CDR3 is 16 residues. CDR3 loop: CASSEGQGHLNEKLFF. The CDR3 DNA is TGTGCCAGCAGTGAGGGACAGGGGCACCTTAATGAAAAACTGTTTTTT.

The chain joins TRBV5-1 to TRBJ1-2; 8 nucleotides agree with TRBD1. From germline, CDR1 is SGHRS and CDR2 YFSETQ. CDR3 length equals 17 residues. The ends lost 2 bases at V and 1 base at J; junction bases unmatched: 10. CDR3 region: CASSLLDRVDLNYGYTF. CDR3 nucleotide sequence: TGCGCCAGCAGCTTACTGGACAGGGTCGACCTTAACTATGGCTACACCTTC. The full variable domain, rest sourced from reference TRBV5-1 and TRBJ1-2, is KAGVTQTPRYLIKTRGQQVTLSCSPISGHRSVSWYQQTPGQGLQFLFEYFSETQRNKGNFPGRFSGRQFSNSRSEMNVSTLELGDSALYLCASSLLDRVDLNYGYTFGSGTRLTVV.

The CDR3: CASSLAQGAGWGNEQFF. The CDR3 nucleotides are TGTGCCAGCAGTTTAGCCCAGGGGGCCGGATGGGGCAATGAGCAGTTCTTC. The chain joins TRBV28 to TRBJ2-1, with 8 bases matching TRBD1. V lost 2 bases to trimming and J lost 6 bases; unmatched junction nucleotides: 12. Germline CDR1 and CDR2: MDHEN and SYDVKM. The CDR3 loop spans 17 amino acids.

J is TRBJ2-7 and V is TRBV7-2, with 7 nucleotides matching TRBD2. The V gene end was trimmed by 1 base and the J gene end by 0 bases; junction bases not matched to a gene: 6. The CDR3 has 16 residues. Per germline, CDR1 SGHTA and CDR2 FQGNSA. Written as DNA, the CDR3 is TGTGCCAGCAGCTTAGGAGTAGCGGGTAGCTCCTACGAGCAGTACTTC. Translated, it gives CASSLGVAGSSYEQYF.

The V and J genes are TRBV6-5 and TRBJ2-7; weak D call: TRBD2 (5 bases). Germline CDR1 is MNHEY and CDR2 is SVGAGI. Trimming took off 5 bases at V and 2 bases at J, with 16 bases between the two ends. The CDR3 is 15 amino acids. In DNA form, the CDR3 reads TGTGCCAGCAGTCCCGGACCCCCCGGGGCCTACGAGCAGTACTTC. Protein: CASSPGPPGAYEQYF.

This clone was seen only a few times. V and J are TRBV27 and TRBJ2-7; maybe TRBD1 (5 bases). The ends were cut back, 3 bases at V and 3 bases at J, with 12 bases in the middle. Germline CDR1 reads MNHEY; CDR2 reads SMNVEV (reference sequence). The CDR3 is made up of 14 amino acids. CDR3 residues: CASSFFSDSYEQYF. The CDR3 bases are TGTGCCAGCAGTTTTTTCTCCGACAGCTACGAGCAGTACTTC.

V gene TRBV6-6 combines with J gene TRBJ1-1; weak D call: TRBD1 (6 bases). Trimming stripped 7 bases from V and 5 bases from J, with 14 bases between. Germline V gene sequence: CDR1 MNHNY, CDR2 SVGAGI (reference sequence). This CDR3 spans 13 amino acids. CDR3 nucleotide sequence: TGTGCCAGCAATAAGGACAGATCAACTGAAGCTTTCTTT. Its translation: CASNKDRSTEAFF.

The chain employs TRBV11-2 and TRBJ1-1; weak D call: TRBD1 (5 bases). Trimming stripped 8 bases from V and 7 bases from J, with 20 bases between. The CDR3 consists of 14 residues. The V gene's germline CDR1 is SGHAT and CDR2 FQNNGV. CDR3 in amino acids: CASRRWGEKGEAFF. CDR3 bases: TGTGCCAGCCGCCGGTGGGGGGAGAAGGGTGAAGCTTTCTTT. Using reference TRBV11-2 and TRBJ1-1 for the parts outside the CDR3, the full variable domain is EAGVAQSPRYKIIEKRQSVAFWCNPISGHATLYWYQQILGQGPKLLIQFQNNGVVDDSQLPKDRFSAERLKGVDSTLKIQPAKLEDSAVYLCASRRWGEKGEAFFGQGTRLTVV.

The V and J genes are TRBV9 and TRBJ2-7; possibly TRBD2 for D (5 bases). This CDR3 is built from 16 residues. Trimming stripped 0 bases from V and 5 bases from J, with 18 bases between. In germline, CDR1 is SGDLS, CDR2 YYNGEE. CDR3 loop: CASSVANEGPLHEQYF. The CDR3 bases are TGTGCCAGCAGCGTAGCTAATGAGGGCCCTCTCCACGAGCAGTACTTC.

V is TRBV27 and J is TRBJ2-6, with a tentative D call TRBD2 (7 bases). V lost 9 bases and J lost 0, with 15 bases in between. Germline V gene sequence: CDR1 MNHEY, CDR2 SMNVEV (reference sequence). The CDR3 is made up of 16 amino acids. CDR3 in DNA: TGTGCCAGTACCAGGGAGGGGGTCTCTGGGGCCAACGTCCTGACTTTC. Translated: CASTREGVSGANVLTF.

The V and J genes are TRBV2 and TRBJ2-7; a possible D gene is TRBD1 (5 bases). The germline gives CDR1 SNHLY, CDR2 FYNNEI. CDR3 length: 16 residues. The ends were cut back, 3 bases at V and 3 bases at J, with 18 bases in the middle. CDR3: CASSEVPWGSLYEQYF. DNA for the CDR3: TGTGCCAGCAGTGAGGTTCCTTGGGGCAGCCTCTACGAGCAGTACTTC.